Below, one T cell receptor beta chain is given with its context. The antigen remains undetermined. The data belong to a study of T cell responses to AZD1222 COVID-19 vaccine. Whole-study results and caveats: Sampling captured repertoires only after the peak T cell response.

Using immunoSEQ multiplex PCR, the repertoire was profiled, and TCRdb retains in-frame clones only, with some absent. The table has 80,000 or so clones, 80% to 90% seen once. The CDR3 spans 13 residues. Germline-derived CDR1 and CDR2 are SEHNR and FQNEAQ (reference sequence). Trimming took 5 bases from V and 4 from J, leaving 11 bases between them. The sequenced sample was peripheral blood, obtained 28 days after the second AZD1222 dose. The source is an adult who received the AZD1222 COVID-19 vaccine. The chain has TRBV7-9 and TRBJ2-5; D call uncertain. CDR3 protein: CASSPRGPETQYF. The CDR3 nucleotides read TGTGCCAGCAGCCCCCGCGGACCAGAGACCCAGTACTTC. Full variable domain (remainder filled in from reference TRBV7-9 and TRBJ2-5): DTGVSQNPRHKITKRGQNVTFRCDPISEHNRLYWYRQTLGQGPEFLTYFQNEAQLEKSRLLSDRFSAERPKGSFSTLEIQRTEQGDSAMYLCASSPRGPETQYFGPGTRLLVL.